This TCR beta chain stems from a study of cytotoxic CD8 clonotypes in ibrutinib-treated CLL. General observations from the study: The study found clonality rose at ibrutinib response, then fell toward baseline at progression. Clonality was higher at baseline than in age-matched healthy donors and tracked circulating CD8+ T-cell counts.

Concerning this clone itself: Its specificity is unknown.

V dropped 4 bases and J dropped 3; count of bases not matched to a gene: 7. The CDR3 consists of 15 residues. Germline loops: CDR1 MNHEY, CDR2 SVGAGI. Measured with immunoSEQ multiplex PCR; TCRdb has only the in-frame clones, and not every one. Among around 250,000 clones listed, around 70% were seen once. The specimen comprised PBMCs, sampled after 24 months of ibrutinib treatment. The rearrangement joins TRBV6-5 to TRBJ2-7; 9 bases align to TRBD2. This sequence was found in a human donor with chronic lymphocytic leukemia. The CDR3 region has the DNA TGTGCCAGCAGTTTCCTAGCGGGGAAACACTACGAGCAGTACTTC. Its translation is CASSFLAGKHYEQYF.